These 20 T cell receptor beta chains originate from one sample sequenced in a study of blood T cell repertoires in COVID-19. The repertoire was sequenced with immunoSEQ multiplex PCR; TCRdb's copy has only in-frame clones and lacks some. Here the sample spans roughly 250,000 clones, over 75% being singletons. Sequencing was carried out using peripheral blood. These receptors originate from a human donor in a cohort sampled during active COVID-19.

CDR3 protein: CASSDDMSSYNEQFF. The CDR3 DNA follows: TGTGCCAGCAGCGATGATATGAGCTCCTACAATGAGCAGTTCTTC. This chain connects TRBV6-2 or TRBV6-3 to TRBJ2-1, with D unclear. The CDR3 consists of 15 residues. V was pared by 6 bases and J by 0 bases, with 12 bases between. Germline CDR1 reads MNHEY; CDR2 reads SVGEGT.

The chain employs TRBV5-4 and TRBJ2-3; D is unclear. CDR3 length equals 15 residues. Germline loops: CDR1 SGHNT, CDR2 YYREEE (reference sequence). V was clipped by 0 bases and J by 8 bases, with 16 bases between them. CDR3 DNA sequence: TGTGCCAGCAGCTTGGGTGAGGAAGAGCCGGGTACGCAGTATTTT. Its protein product is CASSLGEEEPGTQYF.

The chain recombines TRBV5-5 with TRBJ2-1, with a weak D call TRBD2 (6 bases). Germline CDR1 SGHKS, CDR2 YYEKEE (reference sequence). The CDR3 sequence is 16 residues long. The V end lost 1 base, the J end lost 7 bases, and 18 bases lay between the germline ends. The CDR3 bases are TGTGCCAGCAGCTTGTTCCGGGGGAGCATTAGGAATGAGCAGTTCTTC. Translating it yields CASSLFRGSIRNEQFF.

The chain joins TRBV18 to TRBJ2-7; perhaps TRBD2 as D (5 bases). The germline gives CDR1 KGHSH, CDR2 LQKENI. There are 12 residues in the CDR3. With 5 bases removed from V and 7 bases from J, the gap between germline ends came to 12 bases. The DNA for the CDR3 is TGTGCCAGCTCAAGACTACTGGAAGAGCAGTACTTC. It translates to CASSRLLEEQYF. The full variable domain, in which reference TRBV18 and TRBJ2-7 provide the parts outside the CDR3, is NAGVMQNPRHLVRRRGQEARLRCSPMKGHSHVYWYRQLPEEGLKFMVYLQKENIIDESGMPKERFSAEFPKEGPSILRIQQVVRGDSAAYFCASSRLLEEQYFGPGTRLTVT.

This clone was recorded only once. V gene TRBV9 combines with J gene TRBJ2-1, with TRBD2 matching over 8 bases. The CDR3 contains 18 residues. In germline, CDR1 is SGDLS, CDR2 YYNGEE. Trimming took 3 bases from V and 0 from J; bases not matched to a gene: 11. CDR3 sequence: CASSAKGLAGSSYNEQFF. The CDR3 region has the DNA TGTGCCAGCAGCGCGAAAGGGCTAGCGGGTAGCTCCTACAATGAGCAGTTCTTC.

This chain uses TRBV9 with TRBJ1-2; perhaps TRBD1 as D (6 bases). There are 15 residues in the CDR3. V was cut by 3 bases and J by 7 bases, with 19 bases left in between. CDR1 is SGDLS and CDR2 is YYNGEE in the germline V gene. This chain's CDR3 is CASSALQGVSSGYTF. In DNA, the CDR3 is TGTGCCAGCAGCGCATTACAGGGCGTTAGCTCTGGCTACACCTTC. Supplemented by reference TRBV9 and TRBJ1-2, the full variable domain reads DSGVTQTPKHLITATGQRVTLRCSPRSGDLSVYWYQQSLDQGLQFLIQYYNGEERAKGNILERFSAQQFPDLHSELNLSSLELGDSALYFCASSALQGVSSGYTFGSGTRLTVV.

The V call is TRBV2, the J call TRBJ2-1; 8 nucleotides agree with TRBD2. CDR1 is SNHLY, CDR2 FYNNEI, per germline. This CDR3 spans 15 amino acids. V lost 7 bases and J lost 2; bases outside the gene matches: 7. The DNA of the CDR3 is TGTGCCAGCAACACAGAGCGGGGGACCTACAATGAGCAGTTCTTC. Its translation: CASNTERGTYNEQFF.

The gene calls are TRBV27 and TRBJ2-6; no firm D call. CDR1 is MNHEY and CDR2 is SMNVEV in the germline V gene (reference sequence). This CDR3 comprises 16 residues. V was clipped by 5 bases and J by 0 bases, with 11 bases between them. CDR3 sequence (DNA): TGTGCCAGCAGTAGAAGACTGGCCTCTGGGGCCAACGTCCTGACTTTC. This gives the protein CASSRRLASGANVLTF. Combining the CDR3 with reference TRBV27 and TRBJ2-6 gives the whole variable domain EAQVTQNPRYLITVTGKKLTVTCSQNMNHEYMSWYRQDPGLGLRQIYYSMNVEVTDKGDVPEGYKVSRKEKRNFPLILESPSPNQTSLYFCASSRRLASGANVLTFGAGSRLTVL.

The CDR3 bases are TGTGCCATCAGTACGGACAGAACCACAGATACGCAGTATTTT. Protein product: CAISTDRTTDTQYF. The chain combines TRBV10-3 with TRBJ2-3, with a weak D call TRBD1 (6 bases). CDR3 length: 14 amino acids. Germline values: CDR1 ENHRY, CDR2 SYGVKD. The V end lost 5 bases, the J end lost 2 bases, and 11 bases lay between the germline ends.

The chain employs TRBV5-1 and TRBJ2-5, with TRBD2 matching 15 bases. The CDR3 sequence is 17 residues long. Germline V gene data show CDR1 as SGHRS and CDR2 as YFSETQ. Losses at the gene ends were 4 bases for V and 4 bases for J; bases not matched to a gene: 8. CDR3 sequence: CASSVGTSGRLGETQYF. The CDR3 nucleotides are TGCGCCAGCAGCGTAGGGACTAGCGGGAGGTTGGGAGAGACCCAGTACTTC.

The chain recombines TRBV29-1 with TRBJ1-3; tentative D call: TRBD1 (5 bases). The germline V gene encodes CDR1 SQVTM and CDR2 ANQGSEA. CDR3 length: 11 amino acids. The CDR3 DNA sequence: TGCAACATCAGGGTTGGAAACACCATATATTTT. Translated, it gives CNIRVGNTIYF.

This clone was observed a few times. This CDR3 is also generated by other DNA sequences in the sample. V and J are TRBV28 and TRBJ2-7; D ambiguous. In germline, CDR1 is MDHEN, CDR2 SYDVKM. Deletions cut 3 bases from V and 5 bases from J, with 5 bases between. CDR3 length equals 11 residues. As DNA, the CDR3 is TGTGCCAGCAGTTTTAGAGACGAGCAGTACTTC. It is translated as CASSFRDEQYF.

The chain joins TRBV6-1 to TRBJ1-5; D is unclear. The CDR3 extends over 15 amino acids. Germline lookup yields CDR1 MNHNS and CDR2 SASEGT. Trimming took 0 bases from V and 5 from J, leaving 11 bases between them. The CDR3 region has the DNA TGTGCCAGCAGTGAAGCCGGAGGAGAACATCAGCCCCAGCATTTT. Translating gives CASSEAGGEHQPQHF.

This clone was detected only once. The chain couples TRBV9 to TRBJ2-1; 9 positions match TRBD2. The V segment lost 2 bases and the J segment 0 bases; nucleotides outside the gene matches: 6. The CDR3 is 17 amino acids. Germline-derived CDR1 and CDR2 are SGDLS and YYNGEE. CDR3 coding DNA: TGTGCCAGCAGCGTGACTAGCGGCCTAAGCTCCTACAATGAGCAGTTCTTC. This encodes CASSVTSGLSSYNEQFF.

This rearrangement joins TRBV28 to TRBJ2-5; 7 bases align to TRBD2. J was trimmed by 6 bases and V by 3 bases; bases with no gene match: 7. The CDR3 contains 14 residues. The germline gives CDR1 MDHEN, CDR2 SYDVKM. Here the CDR3 DNA reads TGTGCCAGCAGTTTGAGTCTCGGGGGGAAGACCCAGTACTTC. As protein: CASSLSLGGKTQYF. Combining the CDR3 with reference TRBV28 and TRBJ2-5 gives the whole variable domain DVKVTQSSRYLVKRTGEKVFLECVQDMDHENMFWYRQDPGLGLRLIYFSYDVKMKEKGDIPEGYSVSREKKERFSLILESASTNQTSMYLCASSLSLGGKTQYFGPGTRLLVL.

V gene TRBV4-1 combines with J gene TRBJ2-6, with 8 bases aligning to TRBD1. J lost 12 bases, V lost 4 bases, and 8 bases had no gene match. CDR1 is MGHRA, CDR2 YSYEKL, per germline. This CDR3 is built from 14 residues. CDR3 sequence (DNA): TGCGCCAGCAGCCGGTCGACAGGGGAGTCCGTCCTGACTTTC. This gives the protein CASSRSTGESVLTF.

This rearrangement joins TRBV7-8 to TRBJ2-1; the match to TRBD2 covers 7 bases. The CDR3 length is 19 residues. Germline V gene sequence: CDR1 SGHVS, CDR2 FQNEAQ. V dropped 4 bases and J dropped 1; count of bases not matched to a gene: 16. CDR3 sequence: CASSYRDYAVTVSYNEQFF. The CDR3 DNA reads as TGTGCCAGCAGCTACCGGGACTATGCCGTCACGGTATCCTACAATGAGCAGTTCTTC.

V and J are TRBV12-5 and TRBJ2-2; D remains ambiguous. Germline V gene sequence: CDR1 LGHNT, CDR2 FRNRAP. The germline V and J ends were trimmed by 7 bases and 6 bases, with 12 bases remaining between them. The length of the CDR3 is 13 residues. In DNA, the CDR3 is TGTGCTAGTGCGTTTAATGAGGCCGGGGAGCTGTTTTTT. This encodes CASAFNEAGELFF.

V is TRBV10-3 and J is TRBJ2-1; D unclear. This CDR3 spans 12 amino acids. V was pared by 4 bases and J by 4 bases, with 5 bases between. Germline V gives CDR1 ENHRY, CDR2 SYGVKD. In DNA form, the CDR3 reads TGTGCCATCAGTGCACAGTACAATGAGCAGTTCTTC. Translating it yields CAISAQYNEQFF.

The table lists this clone with a count of one. This sequence joins TRBV4-3 and TRBJ2-1; 7 bases are shared with TRBD2. The junction had 6 bases not matched to a gene; V was cut back by 0 bases and J by 4 bases. Germline lookup yields CDR1 LGHNA and CDR2 YSLEER. The CDR3 length is 16 residues. The CDR3 nucleotides are TGCGCCAGCAGCCAAGATCCAGCGGGGATGTACAATGAGCAGTTCTTC. Protein product: CASSQDPAGMYNEQFF.